The 21 T cell receptor beta chains in this list originate from one sample, sequenced in a study of siplizumab effects on memory and regulatory T cells (dated by TCRdb to the late 2010s). Library creation used the immunoSEQ multiplex PCR assay. TCRdb re-hosts the immuneACCESS table, in-frame sequences only. Its copies lack some clones; in the studies checked, an unresolved V gene accounts for under half of them, and the cause for the rest is not known. The sample contains roughly 100,000 clones, roughly 90% of them found a single time. Around 1.1% of the sample belongs to the ten largest clones. The sequencing sample was made of CD4+ T cells sorted from blood. The receptors were sampled from a human donor in good health.

V is TRBV20-1 and J is TRBJ2-1, with no clear D. The V end was cut by 5 bases, the J end by 4 bases, with 6 bases between. This CDR3 region has 11 residues. The germline V gene has CDR1 DFQATT and CDR2 SNEGSKA (reference sequence). This chain's CDR3 is CSADAYNEQFF. CDR3 in DNA: TGCAGTGCTGACGCGTACAATGAGCAGTTCTTC.

The V and J genes are TRBV4-1 and TRBJ1-5; D remains ambiguous. Trimming removed 3 bases at V and 0 bases at J, with 12 bases between. The CDR3 contains 16 residues. CDR1 is MGHRA, CDR2 YSYEKL, per germline. Here the CDR3 reads CASSHEGLHSNQPQHF. CDR3 bases: TGCGCCAGCAGCCACGAAGGACTCCATAGCAATCAGCCCCAGCATTTT.

The CDR3 sequence: CASSSRTSGRTPYTNEQFF. In DNA form, the CDR3 reads TGTGCCAGCAGCTCACGTACTAGCGGGAGAACCCCATACACCAATGAGCAGTTCTTC. The V and J genes are TRBV5-6 and TRBJ2-1, with 11 bases lining up with TRBD2. Trimming removed 3 bases from V and 6 bases from J; junction bases left unmatched: 17. Germline V CDR1 and CDR2: SGHDT, YYEEEE. The CDR3 runs to 19 residues.

The J gene is TRBJ2-7, the V gene TRBV6-6; the D call may be TRBD1 or TRBD2 (6 bases each). From germline, CDR1 is MNHNY and CDR2 SVGAGI (reference sequence). This CDR3 contains 12 residues. Trimming took 5 bases from V and 9 from J, leaving 14 bases between them. The CDR3 bases are TGTGCCAGCAGTAACGGGGGCAGGGTGCAGTACTTC. Its translation: CASSNGGRVQYF.

The count of this clone is one. The V gene is TRBV2, the J gene TRBJ2-7; 7 bases fit TRBD1. V shed 5 bases, J shed 9 bases, and the junction held 7 bases outside the gene matches. This CDR3 region has 12 residues. CDR1 and CDR2 (germline): SNHLY, FYNNEI. The CDR3 is CASSTDRVRQYF. In DNA form, the CDR3 reads TGTGCCAGCAGTACCGACAGGGTTAGGCAGTACTTC.

The chain recombines TRBV7-2 with TRBJ1-2; 9 bases fit TRBD1. In germline, CDR1 is SGHTA, CDR2 FQGNSA. J lost 7 bases, V lost 5 bases, and 8 bases had no gene match. This CDR3 has 14 amino acids. CDR3 amino acids: CASSTRPGQGGYTF. CDR3 nucleotide sequence: TGTGCCAGCAGCACCCGCCCGGGACAGGGTGGCTACACCTTC.

This clone occurred a few times. The rearrangement links TRBV7-9 to TRBJ1-1; D is possibly TRBD1 (5 bases). The CDR3 is made up of 14 amino acids. The V and J ends lost 0 bases and 4 bases respectively, with 9 bases between them. Germline V gives CDR1 SEHNR, CDR2 FQNEAQ (reference sequence). Here the CDR3 DNA reads TGTGCCAGCAGCTTAGCCCGGGACTTCACTGAAGCTTTCTTT. It is translated as CASSLARDFTEAFF.

The J gene is TRBJ2-7, the V gene TRBV5-4; no clear D gene. This CDR3 contains 13 residues. V lost 0 bases to trimming and J lost 4 bases, with 8 bases between them. The V gene's germline CDR1 is SGHNT and CDR2 YYREEE (reference sequence). CDR3 sequence (DNA): TGTGCCAGCAGCTTGGTTGGGCAGTACGAGCAGTACTTC. Its protein is CASSLVGQYEQYF.

This chain links TRBV6-1 with TRBJ2-1, with TRBD2 identical over 7 bases. CDR1 and CDR2 (germline): MNHNS, SASEGT. The CDR3 has 15 amino acids. The V and J ends lost 7 bases and 5 bases, in that order; junction bases with no gene match: 11. DNA of the CDR3: TGTGCCAGCATCATACCCGGGACTACCAACAATGAGCAGTTCTTC. This sequence encodes CASIIPGTTNNEQFF.

Remarks on this clone: At one of its ends the junction is not consistent with the germline gene, which may arise from a read error. The chain has TRBV28 and TRBJ2-7; 9 bases align to TRBD2. This CDR3 spans 12 amino acids. The germline CDR1 and CDR2 sequences are MDHEN and SYDVKM. The CDR3 DNA reads TGTGCCAGCAGTTTGCTAGCGGGAAGGGTAGCCTTC. This gives the protein CASSLLAGRVAF. Filled out from reference TRBV28 and TRBJ2-7, the complete variable domain reads DVKVTQSSRYLVKRTGEKVFLECVQDMDHENMFWYRQDPGLGLRLIYFSYDVKMKEKGDIPEGYSVSREKKERFSLILESASTNQTSMYLCASSLLAGRVAFGPGTRLTVT.

V is TRBV5-4 and J is TRBJ2-7; D gene unclear. The CDR3 is 13 amino acids. From germline, CDR1 is SGHNT and CDR2 YYREEE (reference sequence). Trimming stripped 0 bases from V and 1 base from J, with 5 bases between. CDR3: CASSLGQSYEQYF. The CDR3 region has the DNA TGTGCCAGCAGCTTGGGGCAATCCTACGAGCAGTACTTC.

As regards this clone: This CDR3 is also generated by other DNA sequences in the sample. The rearrangement uses TRBV7-4 and TRBJ2-2, with D possibly matching TRBD1 (6 bases). CDR1 is SGHVT and CDR2 is SQSDAQ in the germline V gene. This CDR3 has 17 residues. The V and J ends lost 2 bases and 6 bases respectively, with 19 bases between them. In nucleotides, the CDR3 is TGTGCCAGCAGCTTAACGCCGGGACAAGCAGTATCCGGGGAGCTGTTTTTT. It yields the protein CASSLTPGQAVSGELFF.

This chain uses TRBV27 with TRBJ1-5, with D unresolved. This CDR3 is 14 amino acids long. V lost 6 bases and J lost 2, with 11 bases in between. The germline V gene has CDR1 MNHEY and CDR2 SMNVEV (reference sequence). The CDR3, as DNA: TGTGCCAGCAGGGAATTCTGGGGCAATCAGCCCCAGCATTTT. Translated, it gives CASREFWGNQPQHF.

This clone was seen a handful of times. This rearrangement joins TRBV9 to TRBJ1-1, with no clear D. The CDR3 has 14 residues. Germline CDR1 SGDLS, CDR2 YYNGEE. V shed 3 bases and J shed 5 bases, with 14 bases lying between them. The CDR3 nucleotides are TGTGCCAGCAGCGCGGGAACGACGAGGACTGAAGCTTTCTTT. It translates to CASSAGTTRTEAFF.

CDR3 nucleotides: TGTGCCAGCAGTAAAGGGGGAGGGGTAAGGGAGACCCAGTACTTC. This codes for CASSKGGGVRETQYF. The chain carries TRBV7-3 and TRBJ2-5; TRBD2 is a possible D gene (7 bases). The CDR3 loop spans 15 amino acids. Germline CDR1 and CDR2: SGHTA and FQGTGA. Trimming cost V 6 bases and J 5 bases, with 19 bases left between them.

V and J are TRBV19 and TRBJ1-2; 7 nucleotides agree with TRBD1. The CDR3 has 12 residues. Germline V CDR1 and CDR2: LNHDA, SQIVND (reference sequence). V dropped 9 bases and J dropped 9; count of bases not matched to a gene: 10. This chain's CDR3 is CASEGAGLSYTF. Written as DNA, the CDR3 is TGTGCCAGCGAGGGGGCAGGGCTAAGCTACACCTTC.

The chain carries TRBV18 and TRBJ2-7; perhaps D is TRBD1 or TRBD2 (6 bases each). Trimming shortened V by 6 bases and J by 4 bases, and 19 bases separated the two germline ends. The germline gives CDR1 KGHSH, CDR2 LQKENI. The CDR3 has 15 residues. The CDR3 bases are TGTGCCAGCTCCACGGGGGCCAGCCCGGTTTACGAGCAGTACTTC. Protein product: CASSTGASPVYEQYF.

The V gene is TRBV18, the J gene TRBJ2-3; 7 bases match TRBD1. Germline CDR1 KGHSH, CDR2 LQKENI. The CDR3 contains 16 residues. Trimming at V came to 4 bases and at J to 3 bases, leaving 10 bases not matched to a gene. In DNA form, the CDR3 reads TGTGCCAGCTCACGCGACAGGGTGAGAGGGACAGATACGCAGTATTTT. It is translated as CASSRDRVRGTDTQYF.

This clone is a singleton in its sample. The J gene is TRBJ2-7, the V gene TRBV18; 8 bases fit TRBD1. The CDR3 has 15 residues. Germline CDR1 is KGHSH and CDR2 is LQKENI. Trimming at V came to 6 bases and at J to 0 bases, leaving 7 bases not matched to a gene. This chain's CDR3 is CASSPRTGSSYEQYF. CDR3 bases: TGTGCCAGCTCTCCCAGGACAGGGAGCTCCTACGAGCAGTACTTC. The variable domain in full, with the rest retrieved from reference TRBV18 and TRBJ2-7, is NAGVMQNPRHLVRRRGQEARLRCSPMKGHSHVYWYRQLPEEGLKFMVYLQKENIIDESGMPKERFSAEFPKEGPSILRIQQVVRGDSAAYFCASSPRTGSSYEQYFGPGTRLTVT.

The chain has TRBV7-3 and TRBJ2-2, with unresolved D. Trimming shortened V by 4 bases and J by 5 bases, and 14 bases separated the two germline ends. This CDR3 is 15 amino acids long. The germline V gene encodes CDR1 SGHTA and CDR2 FQGTGA. Here the CDR3 reads CASSSTNLKTGELFF. For the CDR3, the DNA is TGTGCCAGCAGCTCAACTAACCTTAAAACCGGGGAGCTGTTTTTT.

The V and J genes are TRBV28 and TRBJ2-1, with 8 bases identical to TRBD2. After removal of 6 bases from V and 0 bases from J, the junction contained 1 base not matched to a gene. Germline V CDR1 and CDR2: MDHEN, SYDVKM. The CDR3 runs to 14 residues. The CDR3 DNA sequence: TGTGCCAGCAGGGCGGGGGGCTCCTACAATGAGCAGTTCTTC. It specifies CASRAGGSYNEQFF.